The present T cell receptor beta chain was sequenced within a study of cytomegalovirus exposure and HLA in healthy donors. General study points: Listed as cytomegalovirus-associated were 150 or so TCR beta chains. It was reported that the classifier diagnosed cytomegalovirus status with high specificity and sensitivity in both the original and validation cohorts. According to a later analysis, TCR clusters from the first cohort tended to co-occur in the 120 or so validation repertoires.

Details on this clone: Its specificity is not known.

CDR3 length: 15 amino acids. The trim removed 3 bases at V and 4 bases at J, leaving 3 bases unmatched. The germline V gene encodes CDR1 LGHNA and CDR2 YNFKEQ. Sequencing used immunoSEQ multiplex PCR; TCRdb keeps in-frame clones, though not all of them. The repertoire consists of 70,000 to 75,000 clones, with about 94% occurring once and the leading ten covering under 1.5%. The TCR comes from a man aged 18 to 29 in good health and CMV-seropositive. V usage is TRBV4-2 and J usage is TRBJ2-3; 11 bases are a match to TRBD2. Sequenced sample: PBMCs. CDR3 nucleotides: TGTGCCAGCAGCCAGTTAGCGGGAGGGCCAGATACGCAGTATTTT. Encoded protein: CASSQLAGGPDTQYF.